Listed below are T cell receptor beta chains from one sample, sequenced in a study of OX40 agonist ivuxolimab in advanced cancers. Using immunoSEQ multiplex PCR, the repertoire was profiled, and TCRdb retains in-frame clones only, with some absent. Altogether approximately 69,000 clones are present, 85% to 90% being singletons, with the ten largest covering approximately 10%. The sample here was CD4+ or CD8+ T cells sorted from blood, taken in a trial of the OX40 agonist ivuxolimab. These receptors were collected from an adult with an advanced solid tumor such as melanoma, head and neck, liver or kidney cancer. CDR3s include the opening cysteine and the closing phenylalanine or tryptophan. Fields, in order: clone size, CDR3 length, V gene, J gene, D gene, CDR3 protein, CDR3 DNA. A D gene is named only where the DNA matches it firmly. Clone size is given for some rows only: seen once, a few or many times, or a class if the clone is expanded.

-,15,TRBV28,TRBJ2-7,-,CASSSPGVGRYEQYF,TGTGCCAGCAGTTCCCCAGGGGTCGGACGCTACGAGCAGTACTTC
-,15,TRBV4-1,TRBJ1-3,-,CASSRGGLSGNTIYF,TGCGCCAGCAGCCGCGGGGGTCTCTCTGGAAACACCATATATTTT
-,13,TRBV7-9,TRBJ2-5,-,CASSLDQVTAQYF,TGTGCCAGCAGCTTGGACCAGGTCACGGCCCAGTACTTC
-,15,TRBV19,TRBJ2-6,-,CASTRGASGANVLTF,TGTGCCAGTACCCGCGGTGCCTCTGGGGCCAACGTCCTGACTTTC
-,13,TRBV10-3,TRBJ2-5,TRBD2,CAINGGRRETQYF,TGTGCCATCAATGGCGGGAGGAGAGAGACCCAGTACTTC
-,15,TRBV4-1,TRBJ2-7,-,CASSQAGYSSYEQYF,TGCGCCAGCAGCCAAGCTGGGTACAGCTCCTACGAGCAGTACTTC
-,15,TRBV28,TRBJ1-2,TRBD1,CASSSPGTANYGYTF,TGTGCCAGCAGTAGTCCCGGGACAGCGAACTATGGCTACACCTTC
-,14,TRBV28,TRBJ2-1,TRBD2,CAGGSGRAVSEQFF,TGTGCCGGAGGGAGCGGGAGGGCCGTTTCCGAGCAGTTCTTC
-,14,TRBV19,TRBJ1-1,-,CATRDRLRNTEAFF,TGTGCCACCAGAGACAGGCTAAGGAACACTGAAGCTTTCTTT
few,13,TRBV14,TRBJ1-1,-,CASSAQGRAEAFF,TGTGCCAGCAGCGCCCAGGGTAGAGCTGAAGCTTTCTTT
-,14,TRBV18,TRBJ2-7,TRBD2,CASSPSTSGREQYF,TGTGCCAGCTCACCTTCGACTAGCGGGAGGGAGCAGTACTTC
once,15,TRBV6-5,TRBJ2-1,-,CASSGLGGPYNEQFF,TGTGCCAGCAGTGGGTTGGGGGGGCCCTACAATGAGCAGTTCTTC
-,11,TRBV11-3,TRBJ1-1,TRBD1,CASTDRDRAFF,TGTGCCAGCACGGACAGGGATCGAGCTTTCTTT
-,14,TRBV18,TRBJ2-3,TRBD1,CASSPTGPPDTQYF,TGTGCCAGCTCACCGACAGGGCCTCCAGATACGCAGTATTTT
-,11,TRBV29-1,TRBJ1-2,-,CSTRGGLGYTF,TGCAGCACAAGGGGGGGGCTTGGCTACACCTTC
few,11,TRBV28,TRBJ1-2,-,CASRRQGGYTF,TGTGCCAGCAGGAGGCAGGGAGGCTACACCTTC
-,14,TRBV21-1,TRBJ2-1,-,CASYGAGVANEQFF,TGTGCCAGTTACGGGGCGGGAGTCGCCAATGAGCAGTTCTTC
-,14,TRBV4-2,TRBJ1-2,-,CASSLAQQVSGYTF,TGTGCCAGCAGCTTAGCCCAGCAGGTTTCCGGCTACACCTTC
once,15,TRBV11-3,TRBJ2-3,-,CASQTRTESTDTQYF,TGTGCCAGCCAGACGCGGACAGAGTCCACAGATACGCAGTATTTT
-,13,TRBV19,TRBJ2-2,-,CASSGGPSGELFF,TGTGCCAGTAGTGGGGGGCCGTCCGGGGAGCTGTTTTTT
-,14,TRBV28,TRBJ1-3,-,CASSLRGSGNTIYF,TGTGCCAGCAGTTTAAGAGGGTCTGGAAACACCATATATTTT
-,14,TRBV6-5,TRBJ1-1,-,CASSYLQGNTEAFF,TGTGCCAGCAGTTATCTACAGGGGAACACTGAAGCTTTCTTT
-,17,TRBV7-2,TRBJ2-5,TRBD2,CASSLAGGSGSWKTQYF,TGTGCCAGCAGCTTAGCGGGGGGGAGCGGGAGTTGGAAGACCCAGTACTTC
once,14,TRBV6-1,TRBJ2-5,-,CASNLSGGQETQYF,TGTGCCAGCAATCTTTCGGGTGGGCAAGAGACCCAGTACTTC
-,14,TRBV7-6,TRBJ2-2,-,CASSPVPQAGELFF,TGTGCCAGCAGCCCGGTTCCGCAGGCCGGGGAGCTGTTTTTT
-,13,TRBV18,TRBJ2-2,-,CASSPWVNGELFF,TGTGCCAGCTCACCATGGGTTAACGGGGAGCTGTTTTTT
-,12,TRBV29-1,TRBJ1-4,-,CSVGSTNEKLFF,TGCAGCGTTGGGTCGACTAATGAAAAACTGTTTTTT
-,15,TRBV5-1,TRBJ2-5,TRBD2,CASSLAGLGQETQYF,TGCGCCAGCAGCTTAGCGGGACTAGGTCAAGAGACCCAGTACTTC
-,15,TRBV15,TRBJ2-1,TRBD1,CATSGRDRGGPEQFF,TGTGCCACCAGCGGGAGGGACAGGGGAGGTCCTGAGCAGTTCTTC
-,11,TRBV28,TRBJ1-4,-,CASSLGEKLFF,TGTGCCAGCAGTTTGGGGGAAAAACTGTTTTTT
-,15,TRBV5-4,TRBJ2-6,-,CASSLLGSGANVLTF,TGTGCCAGCAGCTTGTTGGGATCCGGGGCCAACGTCCTGACTTTC
-,15,TRBV27,TRBJ2-7,-,CASSLAAGYRGEQYF,TGTGCCAGCAGTTTAGCAGCAGGGTATAGGGGCGAGCAGTACTTC
-,15,TRBV27,TRBJ1-2,-,CASSLSTGSFYGYTF,TGTGCCAGCAGTTTATCTACAGGGTCCTTCTATGGCTACACCTTC
-,13,TRBV4-1,TRBJ2-7,-,CASSQDWRGQQYF,TGCGCCAGCAGCCAAGATTGGCGGGGACAGCAGTACTTC
once,16,TRBV9,TRBJ2-3,-,CASSARETQRTDTQYF,TGTGCCAGCAGCGCCCGGGAAACTCAGCGGACAGATACGCAGTATTTT
-,13,TRBV27,TRBJ1-2,-,CASSFRTVYGYTF,TGTGCCAGCAGTTTCAGGACAGTATATGGCTACACCTTC
-,17,TRBV7-3,TRBJ2-1,-,CASSLTASQVLRGEQFF,TGTGCCAGCAGCTTAACGGCGTCTCAGGTATTAAGGGGTGAGCAGTTCTTC
-,16,TRBV28,TRBJ1-5,-,CASSSMRLGDNQPQHF,TGTGCCAGCAGTTCGATGCGGCTGGGGGATAATCAGCCCCAGCATTTT
-,14,TRBV4-1,TRBJ2-7,-,CASSPRTASYEQYF,TGCGCCAGCAGCCCACGGACTGCCTCCTACGAGCAGTACTTC
few,13,TRBV4-1,TRBJ2-7,-,CASSHIRGGEQYF,TGCGCCAGCAGCCACATAAGAGGGGGCGAGCAGTACTTC
few,13,TRBV14,TRBJ2-7,TRBD1,CASSHLGQGLQYF,TGTGCCAGCAGCCACCTCGGACAGGGGCTGCAGTACTTC
-,13,TRBV7-6,TRBJ2-2,-,CASSGQNTGELFF,TGTGCCAGCAGCGGGCAGAACACCGGGGAGCTGTTTTTT